This T cell receptor (beta chain) was captured by sequencing in a study of CD8+ T cells in alopecia areata. Germline V gives CDR1 MDHEN, CDR2 SYDVKM. Trimming took 3 bases from V and 5 from J; bases not matched to a gene: 7. The CDR3 spans 14 residues. Of note for this clone: As yet, its antigen is unknown.

After isolation, RNA underwent reverse transcription to generate cDNA as the sequencing template. The assay was immunoSEQ multiplex PCR, and TCRdb's table has in-frame clones only and misses some. Here the sample spans about 210,000 clones, around two fifths being singletons. Regarding treatment: oral pan-JAK inhibitor, 5-10 mg twice daily. Samples from alopecia areata patients were lesional scalp punch biopsies and peripheral blood. Using a FACSAria, the CD4+ and CD8+ T cells were sorted from the PBMCs. Whole-study findings and limits: It was lesional scalp, especially alopecia totalis/universalis, that showed higher clonality than normal scalp. Scalp clonality, together with expanded CD8+ clones among the top 100, fell significantly with tofacitinib.

This TCR was recovered from a human donor with alopecia areata. The source material was CD4+ T cells sorted from blood, sampled between weeks 36 and 40, from a patient treated with tofacitinib. This sequence joins TRBV28 and TRBJ2-7; 7 nucleotides agree with TRBD1. In DNA form, the CDR3 reads TGTGCCAGCAGTTTCAGGGGGAGCGCCCACGAGCAGTACTTC. Translating gives CASSFRGSAHEQYF.